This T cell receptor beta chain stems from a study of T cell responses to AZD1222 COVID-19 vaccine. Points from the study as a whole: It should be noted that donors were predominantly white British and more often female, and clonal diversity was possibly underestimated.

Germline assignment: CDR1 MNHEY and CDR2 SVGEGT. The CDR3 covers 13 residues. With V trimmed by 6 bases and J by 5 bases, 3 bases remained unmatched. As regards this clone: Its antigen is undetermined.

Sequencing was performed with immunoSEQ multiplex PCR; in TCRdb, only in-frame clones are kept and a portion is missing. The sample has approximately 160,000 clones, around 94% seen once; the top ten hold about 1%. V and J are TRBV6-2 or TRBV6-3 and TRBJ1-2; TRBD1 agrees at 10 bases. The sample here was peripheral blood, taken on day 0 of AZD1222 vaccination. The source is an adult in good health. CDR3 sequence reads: CASSQDRGYGYTF. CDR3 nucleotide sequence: TGTGCCAGCAGCCAGGACAGGGGGTATGGCTACACCTTC.